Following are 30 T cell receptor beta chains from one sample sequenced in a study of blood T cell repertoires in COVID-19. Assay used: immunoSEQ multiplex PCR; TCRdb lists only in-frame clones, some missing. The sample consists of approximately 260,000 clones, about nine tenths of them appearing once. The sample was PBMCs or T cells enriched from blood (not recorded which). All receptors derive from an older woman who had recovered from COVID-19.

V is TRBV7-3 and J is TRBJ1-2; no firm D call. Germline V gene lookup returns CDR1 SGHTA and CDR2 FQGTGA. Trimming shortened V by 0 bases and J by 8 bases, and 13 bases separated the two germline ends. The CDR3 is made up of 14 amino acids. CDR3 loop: CASSLTEAGGGYTF. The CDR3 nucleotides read TGTGCCAGCAGCTTAACGGAGGCCGGAGGGGGCTACACCTTC.

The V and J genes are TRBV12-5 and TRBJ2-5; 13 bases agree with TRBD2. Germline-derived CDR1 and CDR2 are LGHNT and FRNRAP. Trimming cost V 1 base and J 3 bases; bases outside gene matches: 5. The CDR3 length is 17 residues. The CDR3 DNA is TGTGCTAGTGGTTTGGCCTACACTAGCGGGGGGGAAGAGACCCAGTACTTC. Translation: CASGLAYTSGGEETQYF. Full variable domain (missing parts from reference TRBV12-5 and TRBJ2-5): DARVTQTPRHKVTEMGQEVTMRCQPILGHNTVFWYRQTMMQGLELLAYFRNRAPLDDSGMPKDRFSAEMPDATLATLKIQPSEPRDSAVYFCASGLAYTSGGEETQYFGPGTRLLVL.

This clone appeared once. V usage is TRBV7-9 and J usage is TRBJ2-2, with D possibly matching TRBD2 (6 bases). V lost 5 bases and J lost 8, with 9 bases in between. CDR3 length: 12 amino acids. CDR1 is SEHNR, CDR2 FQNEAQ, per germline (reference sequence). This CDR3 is CASSPLAGELFF. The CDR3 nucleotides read TGTGCCAGCAGCCCTCTAGCGGGGGAGCTGTTTTTT.

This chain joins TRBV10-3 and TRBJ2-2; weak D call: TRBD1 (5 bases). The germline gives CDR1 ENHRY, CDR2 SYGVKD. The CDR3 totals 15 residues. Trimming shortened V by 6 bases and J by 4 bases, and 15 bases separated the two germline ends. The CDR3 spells CAIRGETPLTGELFF. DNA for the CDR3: TGTGCCATCAGAGGGGAAACACCTCTCACCGGGGAGCTGTTTTTT.

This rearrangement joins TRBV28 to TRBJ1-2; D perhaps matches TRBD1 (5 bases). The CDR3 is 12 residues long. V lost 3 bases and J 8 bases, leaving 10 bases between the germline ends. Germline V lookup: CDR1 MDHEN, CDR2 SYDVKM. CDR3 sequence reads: CASSFGALGYTF. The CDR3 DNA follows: TGTGCCAGCAGTTTTGGGGCATTGGGCTACACCTTC.

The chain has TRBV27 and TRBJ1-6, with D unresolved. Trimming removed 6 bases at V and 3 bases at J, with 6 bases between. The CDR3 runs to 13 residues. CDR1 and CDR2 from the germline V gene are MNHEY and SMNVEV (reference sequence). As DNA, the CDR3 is TGTGCCAGCAGCGAGCGCTATAATTCACCCCTCCACTTT. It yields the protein CASSERYNSPLHF.

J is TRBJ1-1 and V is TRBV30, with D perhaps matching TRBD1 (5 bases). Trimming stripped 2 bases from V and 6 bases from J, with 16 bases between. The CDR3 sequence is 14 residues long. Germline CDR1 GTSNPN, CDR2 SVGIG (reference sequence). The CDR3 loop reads CAWSFPQGWAEAFF. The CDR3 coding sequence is TGTGCCTGGAGTTTTCCCCAGGGCTGGGCTGAAGCTTTCTTT.

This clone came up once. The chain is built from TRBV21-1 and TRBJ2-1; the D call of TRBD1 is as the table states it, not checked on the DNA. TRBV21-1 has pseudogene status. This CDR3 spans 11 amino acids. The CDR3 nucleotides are TGTGCCAGCAGCAACTACGAAGGGGAGTTCTTC. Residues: CASSNYEGEFF.

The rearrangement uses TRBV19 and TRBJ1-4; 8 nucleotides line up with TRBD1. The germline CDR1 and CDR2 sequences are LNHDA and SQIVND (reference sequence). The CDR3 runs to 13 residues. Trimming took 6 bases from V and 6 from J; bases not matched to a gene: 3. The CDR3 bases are TGTGCCAGTAGAGGGACAGGCTATGAAAAACTGTTTTTT. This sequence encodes CASRGTGYEKLFF.

CDR3 sequence reads: CASSQEGLGSKQETQYF. CDR3 nucleotides: TGTGCCAGCAGCCAAGAAGGGTTAGGGAGCAAACAAGAGACCCAGTACTTC. The V call is TRBV3-1 (or the pseudogene TRBV3-2), the J call TRBJ2-5, with a tentative D call TRBD2 (5 bases). Trimming left V 0 bases short and J 2 bases short, with 16 bases between. This CDR3 is 17 amino acids long. In germline, CDR1 is LGHDT, CDR2 YNNKEL (reference sequence).

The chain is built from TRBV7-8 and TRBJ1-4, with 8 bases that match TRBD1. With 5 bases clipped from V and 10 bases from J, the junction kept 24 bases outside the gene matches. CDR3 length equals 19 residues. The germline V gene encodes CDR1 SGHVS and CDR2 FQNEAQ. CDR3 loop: CASSPRKVGTGNPIRKLFF. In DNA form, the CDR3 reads TGTGCCAGCAGCCCCCGAAAGGTAGGGACAGGAAACCCGATACGAAAACTGTTTTTT. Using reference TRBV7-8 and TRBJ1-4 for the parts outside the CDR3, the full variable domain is GAGVSQSPRYKVAKRGQDVALRCDPISGHVSLFWYQQALGQGPEFLTYFQNEAQLDKSGLPSDRFFAERPEGSVSTLKIQRTQQEDSAVYLCASSPRKVGTGNPIRKLFFGSGTQLSVL.

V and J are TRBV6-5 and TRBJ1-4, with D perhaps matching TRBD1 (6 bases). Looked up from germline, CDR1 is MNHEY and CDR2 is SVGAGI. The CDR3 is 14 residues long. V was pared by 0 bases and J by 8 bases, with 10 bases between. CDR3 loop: CASSYSTGYEKLFF. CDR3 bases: TGTGCCAGCAGTTACTCGACAGGTTACGAAAAACTGTTTTTT.

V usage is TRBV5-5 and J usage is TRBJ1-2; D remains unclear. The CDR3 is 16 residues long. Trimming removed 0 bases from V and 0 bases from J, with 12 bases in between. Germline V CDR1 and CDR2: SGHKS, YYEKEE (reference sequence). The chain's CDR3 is CASSLEWAETNYGYTF. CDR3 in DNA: TGTGCCAGCAGCTTGGAATGGGCAGAGACTAACTATGGCTACACCTTC.

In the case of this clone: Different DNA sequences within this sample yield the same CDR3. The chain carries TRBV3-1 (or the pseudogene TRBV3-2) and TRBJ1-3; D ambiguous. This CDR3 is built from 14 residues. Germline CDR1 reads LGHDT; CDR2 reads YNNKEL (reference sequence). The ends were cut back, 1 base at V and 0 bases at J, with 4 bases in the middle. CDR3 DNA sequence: TGTGCCAGCAGCCAAGGGCCCTCTGGAAACACCATATATTTT. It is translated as CASSQGPSGNTIYF.

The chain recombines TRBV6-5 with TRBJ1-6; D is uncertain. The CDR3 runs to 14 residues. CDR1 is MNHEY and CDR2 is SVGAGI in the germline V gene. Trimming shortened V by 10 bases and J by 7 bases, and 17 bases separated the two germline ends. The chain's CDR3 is CATTTIARNSPLHF. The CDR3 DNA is TGTGCCACCACCACAATTGCTCGAAATTCACCCCTCCACTTT.

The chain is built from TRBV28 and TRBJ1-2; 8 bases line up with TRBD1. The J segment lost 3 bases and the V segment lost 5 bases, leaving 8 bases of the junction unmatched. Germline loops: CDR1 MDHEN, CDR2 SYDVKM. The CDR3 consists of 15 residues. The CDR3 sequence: CASSPLEGQDYGYTF. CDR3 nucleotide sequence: TGTGCCAGCAGTCCCTTAGAGGGACAGGACTATGGCTACACCTTC.

The CDR3 sequence: CASAGQGNQPQHF. In DNA form, the CDR3 reads TGTGCCAGCGCCGGACAGGGGAATCAGCCCCAGCATTTT. The chain uses TRBV18 and TRBJ1-5; 9 positions match TRBD1. The V and J ends lost 8 bases and 4 bases, in that order; junction bases with no gene match: 3. CDR3 length: 13 amino acids. CDR1 is KGHSH and CDR2 is LQKENI in the germline V gene.

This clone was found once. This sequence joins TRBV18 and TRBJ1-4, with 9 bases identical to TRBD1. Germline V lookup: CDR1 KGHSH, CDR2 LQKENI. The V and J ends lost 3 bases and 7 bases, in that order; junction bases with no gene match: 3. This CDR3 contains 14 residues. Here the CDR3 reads CASSPGQGFEKLFF. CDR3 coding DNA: TGTGCCAGCTCACCGGGACAGGGTTTTGAAAAACTGTTTTTT.

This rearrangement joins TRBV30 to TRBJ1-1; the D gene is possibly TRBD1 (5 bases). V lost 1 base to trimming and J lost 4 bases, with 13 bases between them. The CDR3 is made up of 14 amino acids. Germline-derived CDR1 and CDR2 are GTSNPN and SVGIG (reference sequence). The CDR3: CAWSGERGGTEAFF. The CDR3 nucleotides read TGTGCCTGGAGTGGTGAACGGGGGGGCACTGAAGCTTTCTTT.

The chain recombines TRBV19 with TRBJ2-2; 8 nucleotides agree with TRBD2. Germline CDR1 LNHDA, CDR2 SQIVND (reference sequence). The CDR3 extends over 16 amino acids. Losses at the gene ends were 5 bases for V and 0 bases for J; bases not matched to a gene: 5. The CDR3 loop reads CASSPRGGANTGELFF. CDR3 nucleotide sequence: TGTGCCAGTAGTCCCCGGGGGGGCGCGAACACCGGGGAGCTGTTTTTT.

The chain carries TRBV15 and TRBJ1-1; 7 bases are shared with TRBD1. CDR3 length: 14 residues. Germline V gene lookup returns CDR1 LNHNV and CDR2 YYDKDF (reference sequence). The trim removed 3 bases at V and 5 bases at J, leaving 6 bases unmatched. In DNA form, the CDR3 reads TGTGCCACCAGCAGGGTGACAGGGATAACTGAAGCTTTCTTT. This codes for CATSRVTGITEAFF.

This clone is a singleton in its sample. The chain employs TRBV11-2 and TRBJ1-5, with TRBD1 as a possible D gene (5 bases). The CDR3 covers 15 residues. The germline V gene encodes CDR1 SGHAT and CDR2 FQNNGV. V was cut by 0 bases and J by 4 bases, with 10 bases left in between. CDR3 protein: CASSLDRGGNQPQHF. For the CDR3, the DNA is TGTGCCAGCAGCTTAGATAGGGGAGGGAATCAGCCCCAGCATTTT. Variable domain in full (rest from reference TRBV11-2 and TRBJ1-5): EAGVAQSPRYKIIEKRQSVAFWCNPISGHATLYWYQQILGQGPKLLIQFQNNGVVDDSQLPKDRFSAERLKGVDSTLKIQPAKLEDSAVYLCASSLDRGGNQPQHFGDGTRLSIL.

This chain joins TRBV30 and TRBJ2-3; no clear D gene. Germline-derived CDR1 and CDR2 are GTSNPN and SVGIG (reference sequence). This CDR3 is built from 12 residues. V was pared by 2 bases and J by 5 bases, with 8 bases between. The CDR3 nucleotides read TGTGCCTGGAGTCTAGGTATAGATACGCAGTATTTT. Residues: CAWSLGIDTQYF.

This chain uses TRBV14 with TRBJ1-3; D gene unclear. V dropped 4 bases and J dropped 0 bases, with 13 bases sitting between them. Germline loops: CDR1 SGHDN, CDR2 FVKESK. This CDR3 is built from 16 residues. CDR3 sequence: CASSPRTEPSGNTIYF. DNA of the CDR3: TGTGCCAGCAGCCCCCGAACTGAACCCTCTGGAAACACCATATATTTT.

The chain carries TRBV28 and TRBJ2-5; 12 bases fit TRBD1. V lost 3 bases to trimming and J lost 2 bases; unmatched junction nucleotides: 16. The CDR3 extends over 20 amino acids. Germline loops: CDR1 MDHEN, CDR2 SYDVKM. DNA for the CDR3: TGTGCCAGCAGTTTCCCCGGGACAGGGGGCGGAGGTCAGTATCAAGAGACCCAGTACTTC. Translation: CASSFPGTGGGGQYQETQYF.

The CDR3 spells CASSLEGVYEQYF. The CDR3 nucleotides read TGTGCCAGCAGCTTAGAGGGAGTCTACGAGCAGTACTTC. J is TRBJ2-7 and V is TRBV7-8; the D gene is possibly TRBD2 (5 bases). The V end was cut by 1 base, the J end by 3 bases, with 7 bases between. Germline CDR1 reads SGHVS; CDR2 reads FQNEAQ. The CDR3 spans 13 residues.

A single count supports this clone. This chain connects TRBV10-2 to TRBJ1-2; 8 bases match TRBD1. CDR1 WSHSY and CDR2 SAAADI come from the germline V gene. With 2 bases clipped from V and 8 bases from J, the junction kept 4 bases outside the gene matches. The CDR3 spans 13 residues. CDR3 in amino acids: CASSETGGYGYTF. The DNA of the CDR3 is TGCGCCAGCAGTGAGACAGGGGGTTACGGCTACACCTTC.

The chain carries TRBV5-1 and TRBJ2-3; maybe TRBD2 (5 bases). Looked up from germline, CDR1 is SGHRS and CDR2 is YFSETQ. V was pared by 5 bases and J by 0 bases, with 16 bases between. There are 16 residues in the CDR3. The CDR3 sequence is CASRVGGRASTDTQYF. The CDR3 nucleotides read TGCGCCAGCAGGGTAGGCGGGCGAGCGAGCACAGATACGCAGTATTTT.

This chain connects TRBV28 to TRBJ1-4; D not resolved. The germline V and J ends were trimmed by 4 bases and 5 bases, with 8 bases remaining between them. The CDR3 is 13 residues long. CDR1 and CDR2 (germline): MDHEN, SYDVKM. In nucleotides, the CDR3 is TGTGCCAGCAGTTCCCACATAAATGAAAAACTGTTTTTT. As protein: CASSSHINEKLFF.

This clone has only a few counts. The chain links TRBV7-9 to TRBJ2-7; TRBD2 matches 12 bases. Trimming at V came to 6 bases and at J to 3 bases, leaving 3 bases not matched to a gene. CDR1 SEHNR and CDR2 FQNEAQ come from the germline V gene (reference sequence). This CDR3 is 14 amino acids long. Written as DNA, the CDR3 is TGTGCCAGCAGTCCGACTAGCGGGAGCTACGAGCAGTACTTC. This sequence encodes CASSPTSGSYEQYF.